These 26 T cell receptor beta chains were all obtained from the same sample, sequenced in a study of blood T cell repertoires in COVID-19. Data came from immunoSEQ multiplex PCR; TCRdb stores just in-frame clones and leaves some out. Among hundreds of thousands of clones, around 91% were seen once, and the ten largest hold roughly 1%. Sequencing was done on a sample of PBMCs or T cells enriched from blood (not recorded which). Source of these receptors: a man younger than 30 who had recovered from COVID-19.

The chain carries TRBV11-3 and TRBJ2-7; D possibly corresponds to TRBD2 (6 bases). This CDR3 region has 18 residues. Germline V CDR1 and CDR2: SGHNT, YENEEA. The germline V and J ends were trimmed by 5 bases and 2 bases, with 25 bases remaining between them. The CDR3 is CASSPPPWGGIDAYEQYF. The CDR3 DNA reads as TGTGCCAGCAGCCCCCCCCCTTGGGGAGGAATTGATGCCTACGAGCAGTACTTC.

The chain uses TRBV2 and TRBJ2-1; possibly TRBD2 for D (5 bases). Germline values: CDR1 SNHLY, CDR2 FYNNEI. V gave up 5 bases and J gave up 3 bases, with 11 bases separating them. This CDR3 comprises 14 residues. CDR3 DNA sequence: TGTGCCAGCAGTTTGTCCCGGGACTACAATGAGCAGTTCTTC. This translates into CASSLSRDYNEQFF. The full variable domain, with the rest looked up from reference TRBV2 and TRBJ2-1, is EPEVTQTPSHQVTQMGQEVILRCVPISNHLYFYWYRQILGQKVEFLVSFYNNEISEKSEIFDDQFSVERPDGSNFTLKIRSTKLEDSAMYFCASSLSRDYNEQFFGPGTRLTVL.

The chain couples TRBV7-2 to TRBJ2-7, with a weak D call TRBD1 (8 bases). In germline, CDR1 is SGHTA, CDR2 FQGNSA. The CDR3 runs 15 residues. Trimming removed 2 bases at V and 6 bases at J, with 17 bases between. CDR3 region: CASSLQQGGTVEQYF. Here the CDR3 DNA reads TGTGCCAGCAGCTTACAACAGGGGGGGACTGTCGAGCAGTACTTC.

This clone was counted a few times. This rearrangement joins TRBV7-9 to TRBJ2-1; TRBD2 aligns across 7 bases. Germline lookup yields CDR1 SEHNR and CDR2 FQNEAQ (reference sequence). The CDR3 spans 16 residues. With 5 bases clipped from V and 0 bases from J, the junction kept 7 bases outside the gene matches. The chain's CDR3 is CASSPGLGLSYNEQFF. CDR3 nucleotides: TGTGCCAGCAGCCCTGGACTAGGCCTCTCCTACAATGAGCAGTTCTTC.

The gene calls are TRBV5-4 and TRBJ2-1, with 7 bases identical to TRBD1. Per the germline V gene, CDR1 is SGHNT and CDR2 is YYREEE (reference sequence). CDR3 length: 15 amino acids. Trimming took 4 bases from V and 3 from J; bases not matched to a gene: 7. CDR3 in amino acids: CASSDPGQNYNEQFF. The CDR3 DNA follows: TGTGCCAGCAGCGACCCGGGACAGAACTACAATGAGCAGTTCTTC. The full variable domain, with the rest looked up from reference TRBV5-4 and TRBJ2-1, is ETGVTQSPTHLIKTRGQQVTLRCSSQSGHNTVSWYQQALGQGPQFIFQYYREEENGRGNFPPRFSGLQFPNYSSELNVNALELDDSALYLCASSDPGQNYNEQFFGPGTRLTVL.

The chain carries TRBV30 and TRBJ2-5, with 11 bases aligning to TRBD2. The junction had 7 bases not matched to a gene; V was cut back by 1 base and J by 0 bases. The germline gives CDR1 GTSNPN, CDR2 SVGIG (reference sequence). The CDR3 runs 17 residues. The DNA for the CDR3 is TGTGCCTGGAGTGACTGGGCTAGCGGGAGGTACCAAGAGACCCAGTACTTC. It translates to CAWSDWASGRYQETQYF.

The V and J genes are TRBV3-1 (or the pseudogene TRBV3-2) and TRBJ2-2, with TRBD2 as a possible D gene (5 bases). The CDR3 is 14 residues long. V was clipped by 5 bases and J by 6 bases, with 13 bases between them. CDR1 and CDR2 from the germline V gene are LGHDT and YNNKEL (reference sequence). The CDR3 sequence is CASSLGGSSGELFF. In DNA, the CDR3 is TGTGCCAGCAGCTTAGGAGGAAGCTCCGGGGAGCTGTTTTTT.

The CDR3 is CASSSPGQIYNSPLHF. In DNA, the CDR3 is TGTGCCAGCAGTTCACCGGGACAGATCTATAATTCACCCCTCCACTTT. This chain joins TRBV2 and TRBJ1-6; TRBD1 aligns across 7 bases. The CDR3 length is 16 residues. Trimming at V came to 5 bases and at J to 3 bases, leaving 7 bases not matched to a gene. Germline CDR1 and CDR2: SNHLY and FYNNEI.

V usage is TRBV29-1 and J usage is TRBJ2-1, with TRBD1 matching over 8 bases. CDR3 size: 14 residues. The germline V gene has CDR1 SQVTM and CDR2 ANQGSEA. The ends lost 2 bases at V and 9 bases at J; junction bases unmatched: 9. CDR3 DNA sequence: TGCAGCGTTGAATATGACAGGGGTGTTGGTGAGCAGTTCTTC. It specifies CSVEYDRGVGEQFF.

The chain recombines TRBV3-1 (or the pseudogene TRBV3-2) with TRBJ2-1; D remains unclear. The germline V gene has CDR1 LGHDT and CDR2 YNNKEL (reference sequence). Trimming left V 4 bases short and J 7 bases short, with 14 bases between. The CDR3 length is 14 residues. In nucleotides, the CDR3 is TGTGCCAGCAGCCCCCAGGATAGTGGGAATGAGCAGTTCTTC. It yields the protein CASSPQDSGNEQFF.

The chain employs TRBV5-4 and TRBJ1-1; D is possibly TRBD1 (6 bases). With 0 bases removed from V and 3 bases from J, the gap between germline ends came to 12 bases. Germline lookup yields CDR1 SGHNT and CDR2 YYREEE (reference sequence). This CDR3 contains 15 residues. The CDR3 is CASSLAQGRDTEAFF. The CDR3 coding sequence is TGTGCCAGCAGCTTGGCCCAGGGGAGGGACACTGAAGCTTTCTTT.

The V gene is TRBV19, the J gene TRBJ1-1; TRBD1 matches 7 bases. CDR1 and CDR2 (germline): LNHDA, SQIVND (reference sequence). This CDR3 comprises 11 residues. J was trimmed by 10 bases and V by 6 bases; bases with no gene match: 5. The CDR3 reads CASRLQGRAFF. As DNA, the CDR3 is TGTGCCAGTAGGCTACAGGGGCGAGCTTTCTTT.

This clone was seen a single time. This chain joins TRBV28 and TRBJ2-2; 12 nucleotides match TRBD1. Trimming removed 6 bases from V and 7 bases from J; junction bases left unmatched: 3. Germline V CDR1 and CDR2: MDHEN, SYDVKM. There are 14 residues in the CDR3. CDR3 amino acids: CASRGQGAGGELFF. For the CDR3, the DNA is TGTGCCAGCAGGGGACAGGGGGCGGGCGGGGAGCTGTTTTTT.

The V and J genes are TRBV28 and TRBJ2-7, with D perhaps TRBD2 (5 bases). The CDR3 is 16 residues long. Germline V CDR1 and CDR2: MDHEN, SYDVKM. With 4 bases removed from V and 2 bases from J, the gap between germline ends came to 18 bases. CDR3 amino acids: CASSSLREKGTYEQYF. The CDR3, as DNA: TGTGCCAGCAGTTCCCTCCGGGAAAAGGGCACCTACGAGCAGTACTTC. Drawing the rest from reference TRBV28 and TRBJ2-7, the complete variable domain is DVKVTQSSRYLVKRTGEKVFLECVQDMDHENMFWYRQDPGLGLRLIYFSYDVKMKEKGDIPEGYSVSREKKERFSLILESASTNQTSMYLCASSSLREKGTYEQYFGPGTRLTVT.

The chain has TRBV7-8 and TRBJ1-2; no definite D call. The CDR3 is made up of 18 amino acids. V was cut by 1 base and J by 1 base, with 19 bases left in between. CDR1 is SGHVS and CDR2 is FQNEAQ in the germline V gene. Here the CDR3 DNA reads TGTGCCAGCAGCTTAGGCAGGCGGGCAGTCTCTCATAACTATGGCTACACCTTC. This encodes CASSLGRRAVSHNYGYTF.

Of note for this clone: The sample carries other DNA sequences with the same CDR3. The chain combines TRBV10-3 with TRBJ1-5; possible D gene TRBD1, 6 bases. Germline V CDR1 and CDR2: ENHRY, SYGVKD. The CDR3 has 15 amino acids. The V end was cut by 0 bases, the J end by 4 bases, with 10 bases between. The CDR3 DNA sequence: TGTGCCATCAGTGAGTCGGGGGCGGGTAATCAGCCCCAGCATTTT. Its translation is CAISESGAGNQPQHF.

This chain links TRBV6-5 with TRBJ2-3; 11 nucleotides match TRBD1. After removal of 0 bases from V and 4 bases from J, the junction contained 0 bases not matched to a gene. The CDR3 is 15 amino acids. Germline V gene lookup returns CDR1 MNHEY and CDR2 SVGAGI. CDR3 nucleotides: TGTGCCAGCAGTTACTCGGGACAGGGGGCAGATACGCAGTATTTT. It specifies CASSYSGQGADTQYF.

The J gene is TRBJ1-6, the V gene TRBV2, with D perhaps TRBD1 (6 bases). The germline CDR1 and CDR2 sequences are SNHLY and FYNNEI. This CDR3 is built from 13 residues. The V gene lost 5 bases and the J gene lost 10 bases, with 12 bases spanning the gap. The CDR3 coding sequence is TGTGCCAGCAGTACGGACAGAGACTCACCCCTCCACTTT. The encoded protein is CASSTDRDSPLHF.

The chain links TRBV6-2 or TRBV6-3 to TRBJ2-1; TRBD2 matches 12 bases. CDR1 and CDR2 (germline): MNHEY, SVGEGT. V trimming: 5 bases; J trimming: 1 base; junction bases outside the gene matches: 6. CDR3 length: 17 amino acids. The CDR3 DNA follows: TGTGCCAGCAGTCCCGAGACTAGCGGGAGTTCCTACAATGAGCAGTTCTTC. This codes for CASSPETSGSSYNEQFF.

This clone has just one count. V gene TRBV9 combines with J gene TRBJ2-3; TRBD1 matches at 9 bases. CDR3 length equals 13 residues. Germline V gene data show CDR1 as SGDLS and CDR2 as YYNGEE. The ends lost 3 bases at V and 7 bases at J; junction bases unmatched: 3. The CDR3 DNA follows: TGTGCCAGCAGCGAACAGGGGGCGTATACGCAGTATTTT. Translated: CASSEQGAYTQYF. The full variable domain, its missing parts supplied by reference TRBV9 and TRBJ2-3, is DSGVTQTPKHLITATGQRVTLRCSPRSGDLSVYWYQQSLDQGLQFLIQYYNGEERAKGNILERFSAQQFPDLHSELNLSSLELGDSALYFCASSEQGAYTQYFGPGTRLTVL.

The chain couples TRBV27 to TRBJ1-6; D unclear. V dropped 3 bases and J dropped 7 bases, with 10 bases sitting between them. The germline CDR1 and CDR2 sequences are MNHEY and SMNVEV (reference sequence). This CDR3 spans 14 amino acids. The CDR3 spells CASSFQWPNSPLHF. The CDR3 DNA follows: TGTGCCAGCAGTTTTCAGTGGCCGAATTCACCCCTCCACTTT.

This chain links TRBV6-5 with TRBJ2-7, with TRBD2 matching over 7 bases. This CDR3 contains 15 residues. J was trimmed by 2 bases and V by 1 base; bases with no gene match: 5. Germline values: CDR1 MNHEY, CDR2 SVGAGI. DNA of the CDR3: TGTGCCAGCAGTTACTGGACGGGGGGAACCTACGAGCAGTACTTC. It specifies CASSYWTGGTYEQYF.

This chain connects TRBV5-1 to TRBJ2-1, with 10 positions matching TRBD2. Germline CDR1 SGHRS, CDR2 YFSETQ. The CDR3 consists of 15 residues. Trimming at V came to 0 bases and at J to 5 bases, leaving 2 bases not matched to a gene. This CDR3 is CASSLELAGNNEQFF. DNA of the CDR3: TGCGCCAGCAGCTTGGAACTAGCGGGAAACAATGAGCAGTTCTTC.

The rearrangement joins TRBV10-2 to TRBJ2-5, with a possible D match to TRBD2 (6 bases). Germline-derived CDR1 and CDR2 are WSHSY and SAAADI. Deletions cut 7 bases from V and 5 bases from J, with 14 bases between. This CDR3 comprises 13 residues. CDR3 residues: CASMVSGGETQYF. CDR3 DNA: TGCGCCAGCATGGTCTCCGGAGGGGAGACCCAGTACTTC.

V is TRBV7-9 and J is TRBJ1-2; D is undetermined. V gave up 4 bases and J gave up 4 bases, with 13 bases separating them. Germline V gene sequence: CDR1 SEHNR, CDR2 FQNEAQ (reference sequence). The CDR3 is 14 amino acids. The CDR3 bases are TGTGCCAGCAGCTCCACGATCGGGATCTATGGCTACACCTTC. Amino acids: CASSSTIGIYGYTF.

This clone has a handful of counts. This chain joins TRBV28 and TRBJ2-2; tentatively, D is TRBD2 (5 bases). The V gene lost 5 bases and the J gene lost 4 bases, with 8 bases spanning the gap. Germline loops: CDR1 MDHEN, CDR2 SYDVKM. This CDR3 contains 13 residues. CDR3 DNA sequence: TGTGCCAGCAGTAGGGCGGGCACCGGGGAGCTGTTTTTT. This codes for CASSRAGTGELFF.